The rows below give T cell receptor beta chains drawn from one sample of a study of graft-versus-host responses after intestinal transplantation. TCRdb's table, derived via immunoSEQ multiplex PCR, lists solely in-frame clones and lacks some. The sample shows around 100,000 clones, roughly 84% of them seen only once. These TCRs are of unknown antigen specificity. This sample comprised unstimulated CD4+ T cells sorted from spleen or lymph node cells, obtained before transplant. All receptors derive from a human donor who was the organ donor for an intestinal transplant. Both conserved end residues are part of each CDR3. A D gene is named only where the DNA matches it firmly. Clone size is given for some rows only: seen once, a few or many times, or a class if the clone is expanded.

CDR3	DNA	J	size	D	V
CASGRGSIDEQFF	TGCGCCAGCGGCCGGGGGAGCATCGATGAGCAGTTCTTC	TRBJ2-1	-	-	TRBV5-1
CASSLQNYEQYF	TGTGCCAGCAGTTTACAAAACTACGAGCAGTACTTC	TRBJ2-7	few	-	TRBV28
CASSIGRRSSYEQYF	TGTGCCAGTAGTATAGGTCGCAGGAGCTCCTACGAGCAGTACTTC	TRBJ2-7	-	-	TRBV19
CASRGTGTSYDEQYF	TGTGCCAGCAGAGGCACCGGGACTAGTTACGACGAGCAGTACTTC	TRBJ2-7	-	TRBD2	TRBV6-1
CASSDILRDRDNEQFF	TGTGCCAGCAGTGATATTTTACGGGACAGAGATAATGAGCAGTTCTTC	TRBJ2-1	-	TRBD1	TRBV6-1
CAWSEERRVSMNTEAFF	TGTGCCTGGAGTGAAGAGAGAAGGGTTTCGATGAACACTGAAGCTTTCTTT	TRBJ1-1	once	-	TRBV30
CAWSGTPYQPQHF	TGTGCCTGGAGCGGGACCCCTTATCAGCCCCAGCATTTT	TRBJ1-5	-	-	TRBV30
CASSYDEKLFF	TGTGCCAGCAGTTACGATGAAAAACTGTTTTTT	TRBJ1-4	-	-	TRBV6-5
CASKREPELYEQYF	TGCGCCAGCAAAAGGGAGCCAGAATTATACGAGCAGTACTTC	TRBJ2-7	-	-	TRBV5-1
CASSLKGSGYEQYF	TGTGCCAGCAGCTTAAAGGGATCCGGCTACGAGCAGTACTTC	TRBJ2-7	-	-	TRBV11-3
CASSLTGPNTEAFF	TGTGCCAGCAGCTTGACAGGACCGAACACTGAAGCTTTCTTT	TRBJ1-1	-	-	TRBV5-4
CASSLGGGRSDTQYF	TGTGCCAGCAGCTTAGGGGGGGGCCGGTCAGATACGCAGTATTTT	TRBJ2-3	-	-	TRBV7-9
CASSPPSSGANVLTF	TGTGCCAGCTCACCACCGAGCTCTGGGGCCAACGTCCTGACTTTC	TRBJ2-6	-	-	TRBV18
CASSLQGAFYEQYF	TGTGCCAGCTCACTACAGGGGGCCTTCTACGAGCAGTACTTC	TRBJ2-7	-	TRBD1	TRBV18
CASSLAGSYEQYF	TGCGCCAGCAGCTTGGCGGGTTCCTACGAGCAGTACTTC	TRBJ2-7	-	-	TRBV5-1